The sequence of this T cell receptor (beta chain) was determined in a study of T-cell memory formation after mild COVID-19. The table lists this clonotype with a few counts. From the 5' RACE reads, TCRdb called clonotypes with MiXCR, one entry per CDR3 protein. Of about 200,000 distinct CDR3 sequences in the sample, 9.5% to 10% are singletons; the top ten hold around 3.4%. Source material: PBMCs or a T cell subset sorted from them (not recorded which). The clonotype originates from a man younger than 35 who had mild COVID-19 (a few samples of this study predate the infection). Cell type and time point are not known.

The chain's CDR3 is CASSLDRGQDTQYF. CDR3 DNA: TGTGCCAGCAGCTTAGACAGGGGGCAAGATACGCAGTATTTT. The chain recombines TRBV11-2 with TRBJ2-3; the match to TRBD1 covers 8 bases. Germline V lookup: CDR1 SGHAT, CDR2 FQNNGV. Germline trimming cut 0 bases from V and 5 bases from J; bases unmatched to any gene: 1. The CDR3 totals 14 residues.